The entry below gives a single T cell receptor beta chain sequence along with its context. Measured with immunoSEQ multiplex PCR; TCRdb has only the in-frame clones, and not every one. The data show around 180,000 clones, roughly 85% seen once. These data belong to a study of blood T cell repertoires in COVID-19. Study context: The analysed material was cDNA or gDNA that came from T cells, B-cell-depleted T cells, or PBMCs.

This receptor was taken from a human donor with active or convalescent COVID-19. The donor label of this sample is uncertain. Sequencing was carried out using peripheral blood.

CDR3 amino acids: CSVQPGTGAYGYTF. The CDR3 DNA reads as TGCAGCGTCCAACCCGGGACAGGGGCCTATGGCTACACCTTC. The chain uses TRBV29-1 and TRBJ1-2; TRBD1 aligns across 10 bases. This CDR3 spans 14 amino acids. CDR1 and CDR2 from the germline V gene are SQVTM and ANQGSEA. J lost 4 bases, V lost 6 bases, and 8 bases had no gene match.